This T cell receptor beta chain was sequenced during a study of cytomegalovirus exposure and HLA in healthy donors. This CDR3 has 15 residues. From germline, CDR1 is SGDLS and CDR2 YYNGEE. Trimming took 0 bases from V and 5 from J; bases not matched to a gene: 5. This clone was detected once. TCRdb keeps only in-frame clones here, not all; method: immunoSEQ multiplex PCR. The sample records under 200,000 clones, roughly 80% being singletons. This chain links TRBV9 with TRBJ2-5, with TRBD2 identical over 9 bases. This clonotype was obtained from a young man in good health and CMV-seropositive. Input material: PBMCs. CDR3 in DNA: TGTGCCAGCAGCGTAGGGGCGGGAGGGCCGGAGACCCAGTACTTC. Translating gives CASSVGAGGPETQYF.